This T cell receptor beta chain was documented in a study of OX40 agonist ivuxolimab in advanced cancers. As for the study in general: Prior anti-PD-1, anti-PD-L1 or anti-CTLA-4 therapy was allowed; 30% to 40% had some.

The CDR3 runs to 14 residues. Trimming cost V 5 bases and J 7 bases; bases outside gene matches: 7. CDR1 and CDR2 from the germline V gene are LNHDA and SQIVND (reference sequence). General study results and limits: CD4+ and CD8+ T cells in blood underwent clonal expansion by week 6 at 0.1 to 3.0 mg/kg. Also present in some nonresponders was a low level of normalized T-cell clonal expansion.

Data came from immunoSEQ multiplex PCR; TCRdb stores just in-frame clones and leaves some out. The sample holds about 40,000 clones, about 88% seen once. Points on this clone: As yet, its antigen is unknown.

This chain uses TRBV19 with TRBJ2-1, with 8 bases fitting TRBD1. The source was CD4+ or CD8+ T cells sorted from blood, collected in a trial of the OX40 agonist ivuxolimab. The TCR comes from an adult with an advanced solid tumor such as melanoma, head and neck, liver or kidney cancer. CDR3 sequence (DNA): TGTGCCAGTAGTGGTCAGGGGGCAAGGAATGAGCAGTTCTTC. This translates into CASSGQGARNEQFF.